This is a list of T cell receptor beta chains from one sample in a study of patients and donors after allogeneic stem cell transplantation. TCRdb analysed the RT-PCR reads with MiXCR anew, one entry per CDR3 protein. There are under 170,000 distinct CDR3 sequences in the sample; roughly two fifths occur only once, and about 50% lies in the top ten. Sequences were obtained from blood, either unsorted or a sorted T cell fraction (not recorded which). These receptor sequences come from a human donor who was either an allogeneic HSCT recipient or a stem cell or donor lymphocyte infusion donor (not recorded which). It is not recorded whose cells these are; they may come from a transplant donor. Both conserved end residues are part of each CDR3. D genes are given only for firm matches.

>.|TRBV12-3/TRBV12-4|TRBJ1-2
CASSPFRGLDYGYTF
>TRBD2|TRBV7-9|TRBJ2-1
CASSRTSGGAVNEQFF
>.|TRBV12-3/TRBV12-4|TRBJ1-3
CAIPNWGPGNTIYF
>.|TRBV7-8|TRBJ1-2
CASSFRSGDGYTF
>.|TRBV9|TRBJ2-3
CASSVGGVRPYTDTQYF
>.|TRBV20-1|TRBJ2-3
CSAPLAGAGTDTQYF
>.|TRBV5-1|TRBJ1-2
CASSLVGASYGYTF
>.|TRBV10-3|TRBJ1-1
CAIRNGVGSNTEAFF
>TRBD1|TRBV10-3|TRBJ1-5
CAISVGTGPDQPQHF
>.|TRBV5-6|TRBJ1-2
CASSYQRGPNYGYTF
>.|TRBV9|TRBJ2-5
CASTPGGLEETQYF
>.|TRBV29-1|TRBJ1-2
CSVLGFPGYTF
>.|TRBV25-1|TRBJ2-7
CASSEDTYEQYF
>.|TRBV6-2/TRBV6-3|TRBJ2-7
CASSQRIGASYEQYF
>.|TRBV5-1|TRBJ2-5
CASSSSQETQYF
>TRBD1|TRBV28|TRBJ1-5
CASSLPDRGWNQPQHF
>.|TRBV12-3/TRBV12-4|TRBJ1-2
CASSLIGRGYTF
>.|TRBV7-8|TRBJ1-4
CASSPYDEKLFF
>.|TRBV12-1|TRBJ1-2
CASSSGQGTANYGYTF
>TRBD1|TRBV6-2/TRBV6-3|TRBJ2-7
CASSSGQGGEQYF
>.|TRBV5-1|TRBJ2-2
CASSSFSYGDTGELFF
>.|TRBV7-3|TRBJ2-1
CASSSSPWTPSYNEQFF
>TRBD1|TRBV27|TRBJ1-6
CATGGSSYNSPLHF
>.|TRBV7-2|TRBJ1-2
CASSPTDGNYGYTF
>.|TRBV28|TRBJ1-6
CASSPFRGSPLHF
>.|TRBV12-3/TRBV12-4|TRBJ1-2
CASSFSVSGNYGYTF
>.|TRBV5-5|TRBJ1-2
CASSLFSGSNYGYTF
>.|TRBV7-8|TRBJ1-1
CASSTSWTGNTEAFF
>TRBD1|TRBV25-1|TRBJ2-7
CASSDPTGEPYEQYF
>.|TRBV20-1|TRBJ1-4
CSARDHEKLFF
>.|TRBV12-3/TRBV12-4|TRBJ2-5
CASSLDAATQYF
>.|TRBV9|TRBJ1-2
CASSVEGNGGYTF
>.|TRBV7-2|TRBJ2-3
CASSPRLGMADTQYF
>.|TRBV29-1|TRBJ2-7
CSVASGEQYF
>TRBD2|TRBV12-3/TRBV12-4|TRBJ2-2
CASSLGSGGSYTGELFF
>.|TRBV6-5|TRBJ1-2
CASSKGPYGYTF
>.|TRBV5-1|TRBJ1-1
CASSGDTEAFF
>.|TRBV27|TRBJ1-4
CASSSRGSNEKLFF
>.|TRBV21-1|TRBJ2-1
CASRKPTDSSSYNEQFF
>.|TRBV4-3|TRBJ2-2
CASSQEGGQGELFF
>TRBD1|TRBV12-3/TRBV12-4|TRBJ1-4
CASRQGGGEKLFF
>.|TRBV7-8|TRBJ1-2
CASSSSWTETNYGYTF
>.|TRBV27|TRBJ1-2
CASSTRDAGGYTF
>.|TRBV15|TRBJ2-2
CATSSYGTANTGELFF
>TRBD1|TRBV12-3/TRBV12-4|TRBJ2-5
CASSLEAGGETQYF
>.|TRBV7-2|TRBJ1-5
CASSSEQGYQPQHF
>.|TRBV6-2/TRBV6-3|TRBJ1-5
CASSYHGGYQPQHF
>TRBD2|TRBV12-3/TRBV12-4|TRBJ2-1
CASSLGGTSKFF
>.|TRBV12-3/TRBV12-4|TRBJ2-6
CASNKETGPEGVGANVLTF
>TRBD1|TRBV28|TRBJ2-5
CASSFGTGQVGETQYF
>.|TRBV25-1|TRBJ1-3
CASSEYRFSGNTIYF
>TRBD1|TRBV6-5|TRBJ2-1
CASSLPGQTYNEQFF
>.|TRBV9|TRBJ1-6
CASSVGYNSPLHF
>TRBD2|TRBV2|TRBJ2-1
CASISQIAGGPSEQFF
>.|TRBV10-3|TRBJ2-1
CAISGGRTRDEQFF
>TRBD1|TRBV12-3/TRBV12-4|TRBJ1-1
CASSQGQGEGNTEAFF
>.|TRBV3-1|TRBJ2-5
CASCGGGPFETQYF